Listed here is a single TCR beta chain. No antigen is known for it. These data are taken from a study of human thymus T cells. Study results and limitations: Unrelated people showed highly overlapping thymic repertoires, related research reported. Use of V and J genes seemed skewed within the thymic and blood repertoires.

Resections obtained during corrective heart surgery supplied the thymus tissue. The protocol was immunoSEQ multiplex PCR, while the TCRdb copy is restricted to in-frame clones and leaves out a portion. The sample contains tens of thousands of clones, approximately 97% of which appear only once. Germline loops: CDR1 MDHEN, CDR2 SYDVKM. The CDR3 length is 14 residues. This clonotype was sampled from a boy younger than two with a congenital heart defect but otherwise immunologically healthy. The V call is TRBV28, the J call TRBJ2-5; 7 positions agree with TRBD1. The J call may be mistaken, given a closer DNA end match to TRBJ2-7. The sequencing sample was made of thymus tissue. The DNA of the CDR3 is TGTGCCAGCAGTCTCCCGGGACAGCCTTACGAGCAGTACTTC. Translated: CASSLPGQPYEQYF.